These 21 T cell receptor beta chains came from one sample sequenced in a study of blood T cell repertoires in COVID-19. The method was immunoSEQ multiplex PCR; TCRdb's version includes in-frame clones alone and lacks a portion of them. This sample has 150,000 to 200,000 clones, with roughly four fifths found just once. The sample taken for sequencing was peripheral blood. These receptors were obtained from a woman of 80 years or more with acute or convalescent COVID-19.

V and J are TRBV6-2 or TRBV6-3 and TRBJ2-3; 8 nucleotides line up with TRBD1. This CDR3 contains 15 residues. The germline V gene encodes CDR1 MNHEY and CDR2 SVGEGT. With V trimmed by 0 bases and J by 2 bases, 1 base remained unmatched. CDR3 nucleotide sequence: TGTGCCAGCAGTTACTCGGGACAGGTCACAGATACGCAGTATTTT. It specifies CASSYSGQVTDTQYF.

J is TRBJ1-2 and V is TRBV4-2, with D maybe TRBD1 (5 bases). Germline-derived CDR1 and CDR2 are LGHNA and YNFKEQ. The CDR3 extends over 15 amino acids. V lost 4 bases, J lost 3 bases, and 15 bases lay in between. Here the CDR3 DNA reads TGTGCCAGCAGCCCATTCGGACACCAAGACTATGGCTACACCTTC. Protein sequence: CASSPFGHQDYGYTF.

As to this clone: A junction end diverges from the germline sequence, so it may reflect a read error. The chain couples TRBV7-7 to TRBJ2-1, with a weak D call TRBD2 (6 bases). Germline V gene data show CDR1 as SSHAT and CDR2 as FNYEAQ (reference sequence). The CDR3 is 16 amino acids. The CDR3 DNA reads TGTGCTAGCAGCTTAGTTGACGGGAGCTCCTACAATGAGCAGTTCTTC. It yields the protein CASSLVDGSSYNEQFF.

The chain links TRBV11-2 to TRBJ2-1, with a possible D match to TRBD2 (6 bases). This CDR3 is built from 15 residues. V was cut by 6 bases and J by 2 bases, with 14 bases left in between. In germline, CDR1 is SGHAT, CDR2 FQNNGV. The CDR3 sequence: CASRSPGLTYNEQFF. As DNA, the CDR3 is TGTGCCAGCAGGTCCCCGGGACTTACCTACAATGAGCAGTTCTTC.

The chain uses TRBV5-6 and TRBJ1-5; perhaps TRBD1 as D (6 bases). V lost 4 bases and J 6 bases, leaving 14 bases between the germline ends. The germline CDR1 and CDR2 sequences are SGHDT and YYEEEE. This CDR3 is built from 14 residues. CDR3 in DNA: TGTGCCAGCAGCCCGAGGGGCAGGGGTCAGCCCCAGCATTTT. It encodes CASSPRGRGQPQHF.

This clone was counted between two and nine times. This rearrangement joins TRBV4-1 to TRBJ1-1; tentative D call: TRBD1 (6 bases). Germline CDR1 MGHRA, CDR2 YSYEKL. Between the trimmed V and J ends, which lost 0 bases and 1 base, there was a span of 9 bases. CDR3 length equals 15 residues. CDR3 sequence: CASSQEGHPNTEAFF. For the CDR3, the DNA is TGCGCCAGCAGCCAAGAGGGACACCCGAACACTGAAGCTTTCTTT.

The chain has TRBV9 and TRBJ2-1; TRBD1 agrees at 7 bases. Germline-derived CDR1 and CDR2 are SGDLS and YYNGEE. Losses at the gene ends were 3 bases for V and 8 bases for J; bases not matched to a gene: 5. The CDR3 runs 13 residues. This CDR3 reads CASSADRVHEQFF. In DNA form, the CDR3 reads TGTGCCAGCAGCGCTGACAGGGTCCATGAGCAGTTCTTC.

In its sample, this clone was seen once. This chain links TRBV18 with TRBJ2-7; the match to TRBD2 covers 8 bases. The J segment lost 3 bases and the V segment lost 4 bases, leaving 5 bases of the junction unmatched. CDR1 and CDR2 from the germline V gene are KGHSH and LQKENI. CDR3 size: 14 residues. The CDR3 nucleotides are TGTGCCAGCTCACGACGGGAGGGGAACTACGAGCAGTACTTC. It specifies CASSRREGNYEQYF. Complete variable domain (other parts from reference TRBV18 and TRBJ2-7): NAGVMQNPRHLVRRRGQEARLRCSPMKGHSHVYWYRQLPEEGLKFMVYLQKENIIDESGMPKERFSAEFPKEGPSILRIQQVVRGDSAAYFCASSRREGNYEQYFGPGTRLTVT.

The V call is TRBV28, the J call TRBJ1-3, with 7 bases aligning to TRBD1. The trim removed 6 bases at V and 3 bases at J, leaving 11 bases unmatched. Germline assignment: CDR1 MDHEN and CDR2 SYDVKM. The CDR3 sequence is 16 residues long. The chain's CDR3 is CASRTGTVPLGNTIYF. The CDR3 DNA reads as TGTGCCAGCAGGACCGGGACAGTCCCTCTTGGAAACACCATATATTTT.

The genes are TRBV28 and TRBJ1-5; 10 nucleotides line up with TRBD1. The CDR3 extends over 16 amino acids. Trimming cost V 5 bases and J 4 bases; bases outside gene matches: 8. Germline V gene sequence: CDR1 MDHEN, CDR2 SYDVKM. The CDR3 spells CASSPWEGQGNQPQHF. In DNA form, the CDR3 reads TGTGCCAGCAGTCCTTGGGAGGGACAGGGGAATCAGCCCCAGCATTTT.

The V gene is TRBV5-4, the J gene TRBJ2-2, with a tentative D call TRBD2 (6 bases). Germline assignment: CDR1 SGHNT and CDR2 YYREEE (reference sequence). The CDR3 totals 15 residues. V lost 0 bases and J lost 6, with 12 bases in between. The CDR3, as DNA: TGTGCCAGCAGCTTGGCCTTAGCGGCCGCCGGGGAGCTGTTTTTT. Protein: CASSLALAAAGELFF.

This clone appeared once. V usage is TRBV30 and J usage is TRBJ2-1; D uncertain. V was pared by 3 bases and J by 5 bases, with 14 bases between. CDR3 length equals 14 residues. The germline CDR1 and CDR2 sequences are GTSNPN and SVGIG (reference sequence). This CDR3 is CAWRGLKPNNEQFF. For the CDR3, the DNA is TGTGCCTGGAGGGGCCTAAAGCCCAACAATGAGCAGTTCTTC.

The sample holds one count of this clone. The J gene is TRBJ2-3, the V gene TRBV5-8; tentative D call: TRBD2 (5 bases). The V gene's germline CDR1 is SGHTS and CDR2 YDEGEE. Trimming left V 0 bases short and J 0 bases short, with 23 bases between. The CDR3 loop spans 20 amino acids. CDR3 residues: CASSLALTAEFFSSTDTQYF. The CDR3 nucleotides read TGTGCCAGCAGCTTGGCCCTCACAGCGGAATTCTTCTCTAGCACAGATACGCAGTATTTT.

This clone has more than one count but fewer than ten. The genes are TRBV27 and TRBJ1-4; 12 nucleotides agree with TRBD1. The V gene's germline CDR1 is MNHEY and CDR2 SMNVEV (reference sequence). V gave up 5 bases and J gave up 0 bases; unmatched junction bases: 4. The CDR3 is 17 residues long. DNA for the CDR3: TGTGCCAGCAGTCCGGGACAGGGGGCCCCAACTAATGAAAAACTGTTTTTT. Its translation: CASSPGQGAPTNEKLFF.

The chain joins TRBV7-9 to TRBJ2-2, with a possible D match to TRBD2 (5 bases). This CDR3 comprises 17 residues. The germline V and J ends were trimmed by 0 bases and 5 bases, with 16 bases remaining between them. In germline, CDR1 is SEHNR, CDR2 FQNEAQ (reference sequence). CDR3 residues: CASSLAAVGEKTGELFF. The CDR3 coding sequence is TGTGCCAGCAGCTTAGCCGCAGTCGGGGAGAAGACCGGGGAGCTGTTTTTT.

The CDR3 here is CSVTQGARDTQYF. CDR3 coding DNA: TGCAGCGTGACTCAGGGGGCAAGAGATACGCAGTATTTT. This chain links TRBV29-1 with TRBJ2-3, with 8 bases lining up with TRBD1. V lost 6 bases, J lost 5 bases, and 7 bases stayed unmatched. The germline V gene encodes CDR1 SQVTM and CDR2 ANQGSEA. The CDR3 is 13 residues long.

V gene TRBV18 combines with J gene TRBJ2-7; 7 bases line up with TRBD2. V was clipped by 5 bases and J by 0 bases; unmatched bases: 7. The CDR3 sequence is 15 residues long. Germline lookup yields CDR1 KGHSH and CDR2 LQKENI. The CDR3 DNA sequence: TGTGCCAGCTCATGGGGGGAGGGACTCTCCTACGAGCAGTACTTC. Encoded protein: CASSWGEGLSYEQYF.

J is TRBJ2-6 and V is TRBV5-1, with 7 bases identical to TRBD1. CDR3 length: 17 residues. V gave up 0 bases and J gave up 0 bases; unmatched junction bases: 3. CDR1 and CDR2 from the germline V gene are SGHRS and YFSETQ. The CDR3 DNA follows: TGCGCCAGCAGCTTGGGACAGGGATCCTCTGGGGCCAACGTCCTGACTTTC. It specifies CASSLGQGSSGANVLTF.

The chain employs TRBV5-6 and TRBJ2-5; perhaps TRBD2 as D (5 bases). Germline CDR1 and CDR2: SGHDT and YYEEEE. The CDR3 is 15 amino acids. Trimming shortened V by 4 bases and J by 1 base, and 14 bases separated the two germline ends. For the CDR3, the DNA is TGTGCCAGCAGCCCCCGGGGTTCGCCCCAAGAGACCCAGTACTTC. Encoded protein: CASSPRGSPQETQYF.

The V and J genes are TRBV25-1 and TRBJ1-1; D is perhaps TRBD1 (6 bases). V dropped 2 bases and J dropped 2 bases, with 9 bases sitting between them. Germline V gene data show CDR1 as MGHDK and CDR2 as SYGVNS. CDR3 length equals 14 residues. In nucleotides, the CDR3 is TGTGCCAGCAGTGAACCAGGGGATAACACTGAAGCTTTCTTT. Translating it yields CASSEPGDNTEAFF.

The chain has TRBV5-1 and TRBJ1-6; D not resolved. The V end was cut by 0 bases, the J end by 4 bases, with 14 bases between. The CDR3 spans 17 residues. CDR1 is SGHRS and CDR2 is YFSETQ in the germline V gene. The CDR3 spells CASSLAGVETYNSPLHF. The CDR3 nucleotides read TGCGCCAGCAGCTTGGCCGGGGTGGAAACTTATAATTCACCCCTCCACTTT.